The T cell receptor beta chain described here comes from a study of shared clonotypes between healthy human individuals. The donors were adults (healthy and HIV-negative) with no recent acute infections or vaccinations. It was at deep level that the assay was run. The repertoire was sequenced with immunoSEQ multiplex PCR; TCRdb's copy has only in-frame clones and lacks some. This repertoire shows about 660,000 clones, less than 85% found once; its top ten account for over 1.5%. Germline CDR1 reads SGHNT; CDR2 reads YYREEE (reference sequence). This CDR3 has 14 residues. V shed 2 bases and J 3 bases; nucleotides not matched to a gene: 3.

The sequencing sample was made of memory CD4+ T cells sorted from blood. Subset indicated: CD45RA-negative fraction. The TCR comes from a woman in her 30s in good health. The V and J genes are TRBV5-4 and TRBJ2-5; 8 bases map to TRBD1. CDR3 sequence reads: CASSFQGAEETQYF. The CDR3 DNA reads as TGTGCCAGCAGCTTTCAGGGGGCGGAAGAGACCCAGTACTTC.